Here is one TCR beta chain with its context. The sample originates from a study of CD8 T cells in Susac syndrome. The germline V gene encodes CDR1 SGDLS and CDR2 YYNGEE. Deletions cut 3 bases from V and 10 bases from J, with 11 bases between. The CDR3 is 12 amino acids. RNA totalling roughly 0.5 to 1 ug underwent reverse transcription with random hexamers. TCRdb reprocessed the immunoSEQ multiplex PCR reads via MiXCR and lists one record per CDR3 protein. The table lists roughly 190,000 distinct CDR3 sequences, around nine tenths of them singletons. The TCR originated in a human donor with Susac syndrome. The sample consisted of CD4+ T cells from PBMCs. The chain links TRBV9 to TRBJ2-1; D is possibly TRBD1 or TRBD2 (5 bases each). CDR3 nucleotide sequence: TGTGCCAGCAGCGGAACAGGAGGCGAGCAGTTCTTC. Protein: CASSGTGGEQFF.